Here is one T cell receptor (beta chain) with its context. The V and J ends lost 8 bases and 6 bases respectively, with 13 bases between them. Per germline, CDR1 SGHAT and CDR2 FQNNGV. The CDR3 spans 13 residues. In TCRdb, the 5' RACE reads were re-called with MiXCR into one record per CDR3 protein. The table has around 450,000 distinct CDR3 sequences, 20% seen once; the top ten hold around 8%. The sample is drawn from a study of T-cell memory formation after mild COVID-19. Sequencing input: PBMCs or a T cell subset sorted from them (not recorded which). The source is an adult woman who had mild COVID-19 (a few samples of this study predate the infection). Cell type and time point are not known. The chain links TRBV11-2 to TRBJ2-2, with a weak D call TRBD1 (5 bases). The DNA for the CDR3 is TGTGCCAGCGGTGACAGTTTCCCCGGGGAGCTGTTTTTT. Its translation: CASGDSFPGELFF.